Listed below are T cell receptor beta chains from one sample, sequenced in a study of T-cell memory formation after mild COVID-19. TCRdb analysed the 5' RACE reads with MiXCR anew, one entry per CDR3 protein. The data show about 620,000 distinct CDR3 sequences, with more than 15% seen just once and more than 10% held by the top ten. Specimen: PBMCs or a T cell subset sorted from them (not recorded which). Every receptor here comes from an adult woman who had mild COVID-19 (a few samples of this study predate the infection). Cell type and time point are not known. Both conserved end residues are part of each CDR3. Each record gives: V gene, D gene, clone size, J gene, CDR3 protein, CDR3 DNA. D genes are given only for firm matches. Some rows mark clone size as missing; the rest say once, few, many or name a class of expanded clone.

TRBV19	-	few	TRBJ2-1	CASSIDPGGSYNEQFF	TGTGCCAGTAGTATAGACCCCGGGGGCTCCTACAATGAGCAGTTCTTC
TRBV30	-	-	TRBJ2-7	CVRQVGAYEQYF	TGTGTCCGACAGGTGGGCGCCTACGAGCAGTACTTC
TRBV27	-	few	TRBJ1-5	CASSQGTGIEAPQHF	TGTGCCAGCAGTCAAGGGACGGGGATAGAGGCGCCCCAGCATTTT
TRBV5-5	-	-	TRBJ2-7	CASSELGRTSYEQYF	TGTGCCAGCAGTGAATTAGGGAGGACGTCCTACGAGCAGTACTTC
TRBV5-1	-	many	TRBJ2-2	CASSFGNTGELFF	TGCGCCAGCAGCTTCGGGAACACCGGGGAGCTGTTTTTT
TRBV3-1	TRBD1	-	TRBJ1-1	CASSQDGTGAEAFF	TGTGCCAGCAGCCAAGACGGGACAGGGGCTGAAGCTTTCTTT
TRBV12-5	-	-	TRBJ2-1	CASGLDGGEQFF	TGTGCTAGTGGTTTGGATGGCGGGGAGCAGTTCTTC
TRBV19	-	-	TRBJ2-1	CASSLPLASNEQFF	TGTGCCAGTAGTTTACCACTAGCTTCCAATGAGCAGTTCTTC
TRBV10-3	-	-	TRBJ2-7	CAISDIQGYEQYF	TGTGCCATCAGTGATATCCAAGGATACGAGCAGTACTTC
TRBV5-4	-	-	TRBJ2-2	CASSLAFGELFF	TGTGCCAGCAGCTTGGCCTTCGGGGAGCTGTTTTTT
TRBV2	-	-	TRBJ2-1	CASSEGDEQFF	TGTGCCAGCAGTGAGGGAGATGAGCAGTTCTTC